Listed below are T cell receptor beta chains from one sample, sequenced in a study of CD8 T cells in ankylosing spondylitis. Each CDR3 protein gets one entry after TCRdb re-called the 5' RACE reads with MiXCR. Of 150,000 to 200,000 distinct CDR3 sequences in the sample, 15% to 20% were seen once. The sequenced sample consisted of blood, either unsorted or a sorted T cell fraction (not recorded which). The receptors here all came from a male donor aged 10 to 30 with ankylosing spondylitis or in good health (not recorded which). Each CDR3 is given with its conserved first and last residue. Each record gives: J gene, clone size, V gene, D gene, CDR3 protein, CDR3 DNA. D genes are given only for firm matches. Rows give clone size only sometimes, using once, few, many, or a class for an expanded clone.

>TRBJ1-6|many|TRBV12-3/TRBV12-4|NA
CASSTRGVLAPTLHF
TGTGCCAGCAGCACCAGGGGAGTCTTGGCCCCCACCCTCCACTTT
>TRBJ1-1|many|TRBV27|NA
CASSSLREGYTEAFF
TGTGCCAGCAGTTCCTTGCGGGAGGGGTACACTGAAGCTTTCTTT
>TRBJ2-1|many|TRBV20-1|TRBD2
CSATGTSGIHEQFF
TGCAGTGCAACCGGGACTAGCGGGATCCATGAGCAGTTCTTC
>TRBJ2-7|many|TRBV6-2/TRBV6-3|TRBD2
CSVGGSSEQYF
TGTTCGGTCGGGGGGTCTAGCGAGCAGTACTTC
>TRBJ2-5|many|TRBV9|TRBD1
CASSEQGVSPPQYF
TGTGCCAGCAGCGAACAGGGGGTCTCCCCCCCCCAGTACTTC
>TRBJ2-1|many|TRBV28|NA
CASSGPAGSSYNEQFF
TGTGCCAGCAGTGGGCCGGCGGGAAGCTCCTACAATGAGCAGTTCTTC
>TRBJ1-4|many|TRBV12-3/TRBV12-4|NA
CASTYRVNEKLFF
TGTGCCAGCACGTACAGAGTTAATGAAAAACTGTTTTTT
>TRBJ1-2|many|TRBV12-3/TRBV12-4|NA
CASSPGVYGYTF
TGTGCCAGCAGTCCAGGGGTGTATGGCTACACCTTC
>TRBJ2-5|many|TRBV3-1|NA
CASSPPGQETQYF
TGTGCCAGCAGCCCCCCGGGACAAGAGACCCAGTACTTC
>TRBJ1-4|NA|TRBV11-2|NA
CASSLLRMGEKLFF
TGTGCCAGCAGCTTACTCAGGATGGGAGAAAAACTGTTTTTT
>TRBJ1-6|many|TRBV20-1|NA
CSASPPGSRANSPLHF
TGCAGTGCTAGCCCCCCAGGGTCTCGGGCCAATTCACCCCTCCACTTT
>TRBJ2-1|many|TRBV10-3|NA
CAISPDGRNEQFF
TGTGCCATCAGTCCCGACGGACGGAATGAGCAGTTCTTC
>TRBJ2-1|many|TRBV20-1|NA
CSANSVPYNEQFF
TGCAGCGCTAATAGCGTGCCATACAATGAGCAGTTCTTC
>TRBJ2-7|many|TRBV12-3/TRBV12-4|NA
CASSFAAEGEQYF
TGTGCCAGCAGTTTCGCGGCGGAGGGCGAGCAGTACTTC
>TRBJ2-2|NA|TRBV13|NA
CASSSGLANTGELFF
TGTGCCAGCAGCTCGGGACTCGCGAACACCGGGGAGCTGTTTTTT
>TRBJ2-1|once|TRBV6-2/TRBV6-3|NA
CASQRGLAAYNEQFF
TGTGCCAGCCAAAGAGGGCTAGCAGCATACAATGAGCAGTTCTTC
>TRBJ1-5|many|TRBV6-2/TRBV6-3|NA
CASTEEGETNQPQHF
TGTGCCAGCACGGAAGAGGGGGAAACCAATCAGCCCCAGCATTTT
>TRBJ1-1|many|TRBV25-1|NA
CASSGSWDRAFF
TGTGCCAGCAGTGGGTCTTGGGACCGAGCTTTCTTT
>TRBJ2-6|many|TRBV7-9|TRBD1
CASRPETGGVAGANVLTF
TGTGCCAGCAGACCCGAGACAGGGGGCGTAGCTGGGGCCAACGTCCTGACTTTC
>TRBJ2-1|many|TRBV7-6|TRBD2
CASSLVAGANEQFF
TGTGCCAGCAGCTTAGTAGCGGGGGCCAATGAGCAGTTCTTC
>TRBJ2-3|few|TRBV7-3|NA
CASSLNPGRTDTQYF
TGTGCCAGCAGCTTAAATCCGGGAAGAACAGATACGCAGTATTTT
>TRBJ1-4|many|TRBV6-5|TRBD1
CASSPTGGSNEKLFF
TGTGCCAGCAGCCCAACAGGGGGGAGTAATGAAAAACTGTTTTTT
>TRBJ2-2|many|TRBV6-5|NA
CASGGPGELFF
TGTGCCAGCGGCGGGCCCGGGGAGCTGTTTTTT
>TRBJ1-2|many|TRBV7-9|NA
CASSLAMALQGNGYTF
TGTGCCAGCAGCTTAGCTATGGCGCTGCAGGGAAATGGCTACACCTTC
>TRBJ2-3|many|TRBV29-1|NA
CSVGGDTQYF
TGCAGCGTTGGCGGAGATACGCAGTATTTT
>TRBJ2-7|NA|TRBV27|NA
CASSLGGTPYEQYF
TGTGCCAGCAGTTTGGGGGGTACCCCATACGAGCAGTACTTC
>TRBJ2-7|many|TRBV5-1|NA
CASSQGGKGYEQYF
TGCGCCAGTTCCCAAGGGGGAAAGGGCTACGAGCAGTACTTC
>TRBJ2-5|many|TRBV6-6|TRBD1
CASRDRDRGYETQYF
TGTGCCAGCAGAGACCGGGACAGGGGGTACGAGACCCAGTACTTC
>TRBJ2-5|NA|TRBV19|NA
CASRKGGETQYF
TGTGCCAGTAGGAAAGGCGGGGAGACCCAGTACTTC
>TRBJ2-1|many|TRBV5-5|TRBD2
CASSLVVSGRGYEQFF
TGTGCCAGCAGCTTGGTAGTTAGCGGGAGAGGTTATGAGCAGTTCTTC
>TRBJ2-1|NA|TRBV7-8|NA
CASTPSPLREQFF
TGTGCCAGCACCCCAAGCCCACTACGTGAGCAGTTCTTC
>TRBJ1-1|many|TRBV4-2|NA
CASSQSRNPGNTEAFF
TGTGCCAGCAGCCAAAGCCGAAATCCGGGGAACACTGAAGCTTTCTTT
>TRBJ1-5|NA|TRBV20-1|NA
CSARVGGDRQPQHF
TGCAGTGCTAGAGTCGGCGGTGATAGGCAGCCCCAGCATTTT
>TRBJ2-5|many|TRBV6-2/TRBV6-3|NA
CASSYVAGTVQETQYF
TGTGCCAGCAGTTACGTTGCGGGGACAGTACAAGAGACCCAGTACTTC
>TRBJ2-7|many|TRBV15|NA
CATSFHRAYEQYF
TGTGCCACCAGCTTCCATCGGGCCTACGAGCAGTACTTC
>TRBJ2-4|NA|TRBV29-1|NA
CSVETDRNIQYF
TGCAGCGTTGAAACCGACAGGAACATTCAGTACTTC
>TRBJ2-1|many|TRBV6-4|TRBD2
CASSDSGDYNEQFF
TGTGCCAGCAGTGATAGCGGGGACTACAATGAGCAGTTCTTC
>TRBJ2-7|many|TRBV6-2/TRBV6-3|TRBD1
CASSARDRFTYEQYF
TGTGCCAGCAGCGCTCGGGACAGGTTCACCTACGAGCAGTACTTC
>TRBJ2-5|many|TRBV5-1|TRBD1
CASSRTGGRQETQYF
TGCGCCAGCAGTCGGACAGGGGGCCGGCAAGAGACCCAGTACTTC
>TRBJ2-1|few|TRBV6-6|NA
CASILGTSTYNEQFF
TGTGCCAGCATACTTGGGACGTCAACCTACAATGAGCAGTTCTTC
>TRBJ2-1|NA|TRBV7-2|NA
CASSPIGSRLGEQFF
TGTGCCAGCAGTCCGATCGGGTCTCGTTTAGGTGAGCAGTTCTTC
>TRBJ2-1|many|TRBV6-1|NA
CASSVPSRSYNEQFF
TGTGCCAGCAGTGTCCCTAGCCGCTCCTACAATGAGCAGTTCTTC
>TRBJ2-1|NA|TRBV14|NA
CASSQTLDEQFF
TGTGCCAGCAGCCAAACGCTGGATGAGCAGTTCTTC
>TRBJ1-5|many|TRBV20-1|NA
CSAAPGRDQPQHF
TGCAGTGCAGCTCCTGGGAGGGATCAGCCCCAGCATTTT